The present entry profiles one T cell receptor beta chain with its context. The data belong to a study of blood T cell repertoires in COVID-19. Overall study: Sites in the United States, Italy and Spain provided acute and convalescent COVID-19 samples. PBMCs, B-cell-depleted T cells, or T cells were the source of the cDNA or gDNA that made up the material.

The trim removed 4 bases at V and 7 bases at J, leaving 12 bases unmatched. Per the germline V gene, CDR1 is LGHDT and CDR2 is YNNKEL (reference sequence). The CDR3 spans 16 residues. Original processing methods: By means of reference gene primer amplification, nucleated cell counts were estimated. Measured with immunoSEQ multiplex PCR; TCRdb has only the in-frame clones, and not every one. V, J and clone size reflect that table, while D and trimming were determined from the DNA. The sample shows about 74,000 clones, more than 75% of them seen only once. The gene calls are TRBV3-1 (or the pseudogene TRBV3-2) and TRBJ1-5; 8 bases fit TRBD1. Source material: peripheral blood. The receptor was derived from a human donor in a cohort sampled during active COVID-19. The CDR3 DNA follows: TGTGCCAGCAGCCCGAGGCAGGGGGCGCAGGAACAGCCCCAGCATTTT. It specifies CASSPRQGAQEQPQHF.